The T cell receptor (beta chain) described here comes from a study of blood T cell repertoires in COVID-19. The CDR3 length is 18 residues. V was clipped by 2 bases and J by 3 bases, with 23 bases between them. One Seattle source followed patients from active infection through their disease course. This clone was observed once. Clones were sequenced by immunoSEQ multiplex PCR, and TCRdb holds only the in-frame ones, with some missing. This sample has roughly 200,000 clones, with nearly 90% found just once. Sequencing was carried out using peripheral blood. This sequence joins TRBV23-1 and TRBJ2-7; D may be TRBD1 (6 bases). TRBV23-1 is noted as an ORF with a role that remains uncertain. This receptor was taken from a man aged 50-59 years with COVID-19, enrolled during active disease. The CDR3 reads CASSQGRARWTEHYEQYF. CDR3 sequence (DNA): TGCGCCAGCAGTCAAGGTCGGGCCCGCTGGACAGAGCACTACGAGCAGTACTTC.